A single sample gave rise to the 5 T cell receptor beta chains below, sequenced in a study of technical replicates of blood from several donors. Some clones are missing from TCRdb's copy, which holds only in-frame ones; the method was immunoSEQ multiplex PCR. The sample lists about 100,000 clones, approximately 96% occurring once. Sequencing input: T cells isolated from PBMCs. The origin of the receptors is a human donor in good health.

The chain is built from TRBV30 and TRBJ1-3, with D tentatively TRBD1 (5 bases). There are 14 residues in the CDR3. The ends were cut back, 2 bases at V and 0 bases at J, with 8 bases in the middle. Looked up from germline, CDR1 is GTSNPN and CDR2 is SVGIG (reference sequence). The CDR3 nucleotides read TGTGCCTGGAGTCCCGGACACTCTGGAAACACCATATATTTT. Translation gives CAWSPGHSGNTIYF.

The chain carries TRBV5-6 and TRBJ2-1, with 8 nucleotides matching TRBD1. This CDR3 has 13 residues. Trimming took 5 bases from V and 6 from J; bases not matched to a gene: 4. Germline-derived CDR1 and CDR2 are SGHDT and YYEEEE. In DNA form, the CDR3 reads TGTGCCAGCAGTAATGACAGGGGCAATGAGCAGTTCTTC. It encodes CASSNDRGNEQFF.

The V call is TRBV5-1, the J call TRBJ1-3; TRBD1 matches at 7 bases. In germline, CDR1 is SGHRS, CDR2 YFSETQ. V lost 0 bases and J lost 5; bases outside the gene matches: 2. The CDR3 consists of 14 residues. The CDR3 sequence: CASSLEQGRNTIYF. The CDR3 DNA reads as TGCGCCAGCAGCTTGGAACAGGGGAGAAACACCATATATTTT.

This clone was found once. The chain uses TRBV30 and TRBJ1-2; weak D call: TRBD1 (6 bases). V shed 3 bases and J shed 2 bases, with 13 bases lying between them. This CDR3 has 14 residues. CDR1 is GTSNPN, CDR2 SVGIG, per germline (reference sequence). CDR3 protein: CAWSPGTQNYGYTF. DNA for the CDR3: TGTGCCTGGAGCCCCGGGACACAGAACTATGGCTACACCTTC.

This clone appeared once. The V gene is TRBV10-3, the J gene TRBJ2-2; 7 nucleotides agree with TRBD2. The CDR3 totals 18 residues. Germline V gene lookup returns CDR1 ENHRY and CDR2 SYGVKD. Unmatched junction bases numbered 10, after V lost 2 bases and J lost 1 base. The CDR3 spells CAISERGAGLLNTGELFF. The CDR3 DNA is TGTGCCATCAGTGAGCGCGGAGCGGGGCTGCTGAACACCGGGGAGCTGTTTTTT.